This TCR beta chain was sequenced during a study of blood T cell repertoires in COVID-19. Study overall: There were acute and convalescent COVID-19 samples, and they came from the United States, Italy and Spain. T cells, B-cell-depleted T cells, or PBMCs provided the cDNA or gDNA that served as material.

Authors' processing steps: Reference gene primer amplification gave nucleated cell count estimates. Libraries were prepared by immunoSEQ multiplex PCR; TCRdb keeps only in-frame clonotypes and omits some of them. V and J calls and clone size are copied from that table; D and trimming were computed from the DNA. Of 42,000 or so clones in the sample, approximately 85% were seen once. CDR1 SQVTM and CDR2 ANQGSEA come from the germline V gene. The length of the CDR3 is 15 residues. Deletions cut 4 bases from V and 1 base from J, with 13 bases between. This chain joins TRBV29-1 and TRBJ1-4, with D perhaps TRBD1 (5 bases). The sample taken for sequencing was peripheral blood. The sequence was collected from a man between 40 and 49 years old with active or convalescent COVID-19. CDR3 nucleotides: TGCAGCGTTGCGGGGGGGTGGGAAACTAATGAAAAACTGTTTTTT. It encodes CSVAGGWETNEKLFF.